A selection of T cell receptor beta chains follows, all from one sample in a study of breast tumors, draining lymph nodes, adjacent tissues. Each CDR3 protein is one row after TCRdb ran MiXCR on the multiplex PCR reads. The sample consists of some 130,000 distinct CDR3 sequences, about 20% of them appearing once. Material: axillary lymph node tissue. These receptors originate from a female donor with breast cancer. Some clones in this sample may be carry-over from other donors' samples. CDR3s leave out the opening cysteine and the closing phenylalanine or tryptophan. Each record gives: V gene, J gene, CDR3 protein.

TRBV7-8	TRBJ2-1	ASSAQGRGSDEQF
TRBV7-2	TRBJ2-1	ASSLVSGGVNEQF
TRBV4-2	TRBJ2-2	ASSQLHRDLNTGELF
TRBV4-1	TRBJ1-4	ASSQEEGTLNEKLF
TRBV18	TRBJ2-5	ASSPRDSHQETQY
TRBV12-3/TRBV12-4	TRBJ2-1	ASRYSVGSGSGYNEQF
TRBV2	TRBJ2-7	ASRYDRTGSYEQY
TRBV5-4	TRBJ2-7	ASSLGLGAYEQY
TRBV7-9	TRBJ1-4	ASSPRGSGEKLF
TRBV6-5	TRBJ2-7	ASNEFRGDEQY
TRBV7-9	TRBJ1-6	ASSPYRGGGNSPLH
TRBV5-1	TRBJ2-5	ASSLALAALGETQY
TRBV11-2	TRBJ2-2	ASSSDRVSAGELF
TRBV5-6	TRBJ2-3	ASSLNMDWTDTQY
TRBV12-3/TRBV12-4	TRBJ2-1	ASRAGESYNEQF
TRBV28	TRBJ2-1	ASSLRGTGWFNEQF
TRBV6-2/TRBV6-3	TRBJ2-2	ASDPVGTGELF
TRBV6-1	TRBJ2-7	ASSGNSGWEQY
TRBV7-2	TRBJ2-1	ASSAGTSGNNEQF
TRBV7-2	TRBJ1-3	ASSLGQGTGNTIY
TRBV6-1	TRBJ2-4	ASSERTGNIQY
TRBV15	TRBJ1-4	ATSRGTQGASEKLF
TRBV7-2	TRBJ2-1	ASSLDAGGLDEQF
TRBV15	TRBJ2-2	ATTGGRGGELF
TRBV19	TRBJ2-1	ASNLGQTNNEQF
TRBV19	TRBJ2-1	ASSIVSGRNEQF
TRBV4-1	TRBJ2-6	ASSQDSGGLPLGANVLT
TRBV6-6	TRBJ2-7	ASRDYSYEQY
TRBV4-1	TRBJ1-3	ASSQDRFSGNTIY
TRBV7-8	TRBJ2-3	ASSFFAGGRADTQY
TRBV6-1	TRBJ1-5	ASSEGGNQPQH
TRBV2	TRBJ1-3	ASSWTGSGNTIY
TRBV6-5	TRBJ2-7	ASSYRDRVYEQY
TRBV16	TRBJ1-1	ASSQFPGRRGTEAF
TRBV19	TRBJ2-7	ASSNVGTSYEQY
TRBV12-3/TRBV12-4	TRBJ2-1	ASSFISGYNEQF
TRBV19	TRBJ2-1	ASKGSAYNEQF
TRBV20-1	TRBJ2-5	SARRAGGGQKTQY
TRBV6-1	TRBJ1-2	ASSEASSWYGYT
TRBV6-2/TRBV6-3	TRBJ2-5	ASGGAGGETQY
TRBV5-4	TRBJ2-1	ASSYGTSSNEQF
TRBV5-1	TRBJ2-6	ASSSVRANVLT
TRBV7-9	TRBJ2-2	ASSNSGELF
TRBV4-2	TRBJ2-1	ASSQDRQGSNNEQF
TRBV14	TRBJ2-3	ASGQDPTDTQY
TRBV5-1	TRBJ2-5	ASSLAGLAETQY
TRBV4-1	TRBJ1-2	ASSQARDTGYT
TRBV3-1	TRBJ1-5	ASSPTHRGRNQPQH
TRBV7-6	TRBJ2-6	ASSLDLSGANVLT
TRBV11-3	TRBJ2-3	ASSLVAADTQY
TRBV7-2	TRBJ1-2	ASSLARQNYGYT
TRBV2	TRBJ1-4	ASGATAVATNEKLF
TRBV5-1	TRBJ2-3	AGSLRASEFFVTDTQY
TRBV11-2	TRBJ2-5	ASSLARETQY
TRBV5-1	TRBJ2-1	ASSLVRATYNEQF